The 4 T cell receptor beta chains listed next were all sequenced from one sample in a study of blood T cell repertoires in COVID-19. The repertoire was sequenced with immunoSEQ multiplex PCR; TCRdb's copy has only in-frame clones and lacks some. This table holds some 85,000 clones, 65% to 80% found once. The sample was peripheral blood. These receptors all stem from a human donor in a cohort sampled during active COVID-19.

This clone was counted only a few times. Other DNA sequences of this sample code for an identical CDR3. This chain joins TRBV6-5 and TRBJ2-1, with 10 bases identical to TRBD1. This CDR3 is 14 amino acids long. V gave up 6 bases and J gave up 1 base; unmatched junction bases: 0. From germline, CDR1 is MNHEY and CDR2 SVGAGI. CDR3 amino acids: CASRGQGSYNEQFF. DNA for the CDR3: TGTGCCAGCAGGGGACAGGGGTCCTACAATGAGCAGTTCTTC.

This sequence joins TRBV2 and TRBJ2-7; 7 bases are shared with TRBD1. The CDR3 runs to 14 residues. Germline CDR1 and CDR2: SNHLY and FYNNEI. V lost 7 bases, J lost 0 bases, and 6 bases stayed unmatched. The CDR3 DNA follows: TGTGCCAGCATCAGGTCAGGGGGCTCCTACGAGCAGTACTTC. Translation gives CASIRSGGSYEQYF.

This clone has just one count. The rearrangement joins TRBV7-8 to TRBJ1-5; D is unclear. In germline, CDR1 is SGHVS, CDR2 FQNEAQ. V was cut by 1 base and J by 7 bases, with 11 bases left in between. The CDR3 extends over 14 amino acids. The CDR3 is CASSLGRVGQPQHF. CDR3 in DNA: TGTGCCAGCAGCTTAGGGAGGGTGGGCCAGCCCCAGCATTTT.

Only a few counts were recorded for this clone. This chain uses TRBV4-1 with TRBJ2-7; D is possibly TRBD2 (5 bases). Trimming cost V 0 bases and J 3 bases, with 6 bases left between them. Germline-derived CDR1 and CDR2 are MGHRA and YSYEKL. This CDR3 is 13 amino acids long. CDR3 region: CASSQEEGYEQYF. DNA of the CDR3: TGCGCCAGCAGCCAAGAAGAGGGCTACGAGCAGTACTTC.